The clone carrying this T cell receptor beta chain was recorded at least ten times. Its specificity is unknown. This CDR3 has 12 amino acids. The ends were cut back, 6 bases at V and 2 bases at J, with 8 bases in the middle. The germline gives CDR1 KGHSH, CDR2 LQKENI. All unsorted peripheral T cells were captured because whole blood was used without fractionation. RNA came from roughly 2.5 ml of peripheral blood. cDNA was made from about 510 ng RNA using alpha and beta constant primers. Using multiplexing indices, alpha and beta chain libraries were generated apart by chain-specific third strand synthesis. The library got P5 and P7 elements plus a second index, then an approximately 23-cycle PCR. TCRdb passed the 5' RACE reads through MiXCR, listing each CDR3 protein once. The sample records some 17,000 distinct CDR3 sequences, about 9.5% being singletons. The data originate from a study of HIV-infected patients and healthy controls. General study points: Healthy controls carried many MAIT alpha-chain CDR3s, while HIV+ repertoires had few. HIV-infected patients shared fewer CDR3 sequences between individuals than healthy controls.

The sequence derives from an adult in good health. The sequencing sample was made of blood. The chain couples TRBV18 to TRBJ2-7; D call uncertain. The CDR3 nucleotides read TGTGCCAGCTCGCTTAGGGCCTACGAGCAGTACTTC. It translates to CASSLRAYEQYF.